This TCR beta chain was found in a study of PD-L1 blockade in urothelial cancer. Across the whole study: After treatment start, blood was analyzed at 3 weeks (second dose) and at 6 weeks.

Time point reported: pretreatment peripheral blood. Locally advanced or metastatic urothelial carcinoma affected the patients. The table came from immunoSEQ multiplex PCR; TCRdb's copy has only in-frame clones and leaves some out. The table includes under 100,000 clones, almost 90% detected once. The germline V gene has CDR1 SEHNR and CDR2 FQNEAQ (reference sequence). The CDR3 is made up of 14 amino acids. V dropped 5 bases and J dropped 2; count of bases not matched to a gene: 4. The clonotype originates from a man aged 60-69 years with urothelial cancer. This sequence joins TRBV7-9 and TRBJ2-7; 9 bases are shared with TRBD1. This material consisted of PBMCs, taken around atezolizumab (anti-PD-L1) treatment. CDR3 sequence: CASSRGQGPYEQYF. CDR3 DNA sequence: TGTGCCAGCAGCCGGGGACAGGGTCCCTACGAGCAGTACTTC.